The table lists the clone carrying this T cell receptor beta chain with many counts. Its antigen is not identified. TCRdb reprocessed the reads via MiXCR and lists one record per CDR3 protein. The sample holds 560,000 or so distinct CDR3 sequences, 16% seen once. The entry originates in a study of T cell repertoires in cytomegalovirus infection. On the study more broadly: From public TCR beta signatures came an indication of both CMV infection and matching HLA type.

CDR1 is SGHTA, CDR2 FQGNSA, per germline. The CDR3 spans 18 residues. V was cut by 0 bases and J by 8 bases, with 20 bases left in between. Study results and caveats: Predominance within the ex vivo response was attributable to HLA-C-restricted CMV-specific TCR beta clonotypes. Carriers of CMV plus the relevant HLA were identified by cumulative public TCR beta family frequency.

Sequences were obtained from CD8+ T cells from PBMCs. This TCR came from a human donor in good health (CMV status not recorded). Some clones in this sample may be carry-over from other donors' samples. This sequence joins TRBV7-2 and TRBJ1-6; D uncertain. CDR3: CASSLAGSPRNLDSPLHF. The CDR3 coding sequence is TGTGCCAGCAGCTTAGCGGGTTCCCCTAGAAATTTGGATTCACCCCTCCACTTT.